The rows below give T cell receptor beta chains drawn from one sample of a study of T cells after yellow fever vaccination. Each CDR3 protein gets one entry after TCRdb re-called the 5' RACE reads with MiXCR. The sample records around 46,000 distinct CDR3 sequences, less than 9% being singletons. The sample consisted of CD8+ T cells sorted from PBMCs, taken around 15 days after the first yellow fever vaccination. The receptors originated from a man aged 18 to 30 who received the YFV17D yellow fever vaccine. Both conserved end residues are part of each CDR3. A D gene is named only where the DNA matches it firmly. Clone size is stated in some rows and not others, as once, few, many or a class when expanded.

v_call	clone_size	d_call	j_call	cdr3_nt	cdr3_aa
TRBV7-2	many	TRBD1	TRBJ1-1	TGTGCCAGCAGCTCCCCGGGACAGGGGGTTGTAAACACTGAAGCTTTCTTT	CASSSPGQGVVNTEAFF
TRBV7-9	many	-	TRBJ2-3	TGTGCCAGCAGCCCAAGTGATCTTCGGGCAGATACGCAGTATTTT	CASSPSDLRADTQYF
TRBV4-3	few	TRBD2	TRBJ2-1	TGCGCCAGCAGCCAAGATCTCGGGACTAGCGGGGAGCAGTTCTTC	CASSQDLGTSGEQFF
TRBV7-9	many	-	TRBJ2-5	TGTGCCAGCAGCCCCCCCGTACTTCAAGAGACCCAGTACTTC	CASSPPVLQETQYF
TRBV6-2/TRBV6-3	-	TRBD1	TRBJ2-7	TGTGCCAGCAGCCTCCCGGGACAGGCGCTAAGCTCCTACGAGCAGTACTTC	CASSLPGQALSSYEQYF
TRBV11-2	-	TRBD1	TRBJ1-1	TGTGCCAGCAGGCCAAACAGGGGTGGACGTACTGAAGCTTTCTTT	CASRPNRGGRTEAFF
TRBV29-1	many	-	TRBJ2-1	TGCAGCGTTGAAAAACGGCCTTACAATGAGCAGTTCTTC	CSVEKRPYNEQFF
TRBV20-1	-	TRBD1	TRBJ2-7	TGCAGTGCAATGAACTTGGACAGGATCTACGAGCAGTACTTC	CSAMNLDRIYEQYF
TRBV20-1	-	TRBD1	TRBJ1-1	TGCAGTGCTAGAGACCGATCGGGACAGGGTTTGAACACTGAAGCTTTCTTT	CSARDRSGQGLNTEAFF
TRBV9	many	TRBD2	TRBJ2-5	TGTGCCAGCAGCGTTTTCGGGACTACGGACTTCCGGGAGACCCAGTACTTC	CASSVFGTTDFRETQYF
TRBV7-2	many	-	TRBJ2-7	TGTGCCAGCAGCTATGGGATGGGGGCGCCCTCCTACGAGCAGTACTTC	CASSYGMGAPSYEQYF
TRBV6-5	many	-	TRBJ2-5	TGTGCCAGCAGTTACCATCGACGGTACCAAGAGACCCAGTACTTC	CASSYHRRYQETQYF
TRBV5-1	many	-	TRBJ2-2	TGCGCCAGCAGCTTGGGAGGGAACACCGGGGAGCTGTTTTTT	CASSLGGNTGELFF
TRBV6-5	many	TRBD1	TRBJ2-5	TGTGCCAGCAGTTACTCGACAGGGGGCGGGAAGACCCAGTACTTC	CASSYSTGGGKTQYF
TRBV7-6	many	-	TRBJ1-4	TGTGCCAGCAGCGTAACACGCGGGTCCGGTAATGAAAAACTGTTTTTT	CASSVTRGSGNEKLFF
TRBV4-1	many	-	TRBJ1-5	TGCGCCAGCAGCCCATTAGAACGCAATCAGCCCCAGCATTTT	CASSPLERNQPQHF
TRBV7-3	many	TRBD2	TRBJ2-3	TGTGCCAGCAGCCGACTAGCGGGGGGTGCAGATACGCAGTATTTT	CASSRLAGGADTQYF
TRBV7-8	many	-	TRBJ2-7	TGTGCCAGCAGCTCGTGGGGTACAGGGCAGGAAGAGCAGTACTTC	CASSSWGTGQEEQYF
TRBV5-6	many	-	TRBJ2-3	TGTGCCAGCAGCTTGATGGGGGGAGTTTCAGATACGCAGTATTTT	CASSLMGGVSDTQYF
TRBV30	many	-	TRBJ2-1	TGTGCCTGGAGTGAAATCGATGAGCAGTTCTTC	CAWSEIDEQFF
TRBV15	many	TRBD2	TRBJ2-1	TGTGCCACCAGCAGAGGTGCTAGCGGGGGTTACAATGAGCAGTTCTTC	CATSRGASGGYNEQFF
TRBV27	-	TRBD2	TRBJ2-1	TGTGCCAGCGGGGATCGGACTAGCTGGGGGCGGGCCAACGGCAATGAGCAGTTCTTC	CASGDRTSWGRANGNEQFF
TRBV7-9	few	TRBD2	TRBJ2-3	TGTGCCAGCAGCCCCACCTCTAGCGGGGCTAGCACAGATACGCAGTATTTT	CASSPTSSGASTDTQYF
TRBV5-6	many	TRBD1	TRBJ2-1	TGTGCCAGCAGCTTGCTTGGGACAGGGAATGAGCAGTTCTTC	CASSLLGTGNEQFF
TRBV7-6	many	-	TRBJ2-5	TGTGCCAGCAGCTTAGGCGGTGCACAAGAGACCCAGTACTTC	CASSLGGAQETQYF
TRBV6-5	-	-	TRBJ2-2	TGTGCCAGCAGTTACAGGGTTAGGGGGACGAACACCGGGGAGCTGTTTTTT	CASSYRVRGTNTGELFF